This is a list of T cell receptor beta chains from one sample in a study of tumor-infiltrating lymphocytes in primary liver carcinoma. Each CDR3 protein gets one entry after TCRdb re-called the multiplex PCR reads with MiXCR. This sample has approximately 110,000 distinct CDR3 sequences, with approximately 64% found just once. What was sequenced was liver tumor tissue from sampling region 3. These receptors came from a woman aged 55 to 70 with primary liver carcinoma and hepatitis B virus infection. CDR3s include the opening cysteine and the closing phenylalanine or tryptophan. Each record gives: D gene, clone size, V gene, J gene, CDR3 DNA, CDR3 protein. The D gene is left open where the match is weak. The listing skips clone size in some rows; elsewhere it reads once, few, many or a size class.

>NA|NA|TRBV4-2|TRBJ1-3
TGTGCCGGTAGCCAAGAGGAGCCTGGAAACACCATATATTTT
CAGSQEEPGNTIYF
>TRBD2|NA|TRBV7-9|TRBJ2-1
TGTGCCAGCAGCCAACCGGGACTAGCGGGGGAGCAGTTATTC
CASSQPGLAGEQLF
>NA|NA|TRBV5-1|TRBJ2-1
TGCGCCAGCAGCTTGGAATTGGGGGAGTGGGATGAGCAGTTCTTC
CASSLELGEWDEQFF
>NA|NA|TRBV11-2|TRBJ2-1
TGTGTAAGCAGCTTAGTAGGCGGCACTTCCTCTGGGCCGTTCTTC
CVSSLVGGTSSGPFF
>NA|NA|TRBV14|TRBJ1-2
TGTGCCAACAACCAAGCGGCAGAAGCTAACTATGGCTACACCTTC
CANNQAAEANYGYTF
>NA|NA|TRBV5-4|TRBJ1-2
TGTGCCAGCAGCTTGGTCAGGGGCCCTAAAGTTAACCATGGCTACACCTTC
CASSLVRGPKVNHGYTF
>NA|NA|TRBV11-2|TRBJ2-2
TGTGCCAACAGCTTGGGCGGGGTGGACACCGGGGAGCTGTTTTTT
CANSLGGVDTGELFF
>TRBD1|NA|TRBV11-2|TRBJ1-2
TGTGCCAGCAGCTTAGATCGGGGACAGGGATGGGACGTCTACACCTTC
CASSLDRGQGWDVYTF
>TRBD2|NA|TRBV11-2|TRBJ2-1
TGTGCAAGCAGCTGGGCTAGCGGGTTTAATAGTGAGCAGTTCTTC
CASSWASGFNSEQFF
>NA|many|TRBV6-5|TRBJ1-4
TGTGCCAGCAGCAGGACAGAGCAGAATGAAAAACTGTTTTTT
CASSRTEQNEKLFF
>NA|many|TRBV5-6|TRBJ2-1
TGTGCCAGCAGCCCCGGTGGGCCCTACAATGAGCAGTTCTTC
CASSPGGPYNEQFF
>NA|NA|TRBV28|TRBJ1-6
TGTGCCAGCAGTCCGGGACGGACAAATTCACCCCTCCACTTT
CASSPGRTNSPLHF
>TRBD2|NA|TRBV19|TRBJ2-7
TGTGCCAGTAGTCCTCGACTAGCGGGTTCCTACGAGCAGTACTTC
CASSPRLAGSYEQYF
>TRBD2|NA|TRBV11-2|TRBJ2-5
TGTGCCAGCAGCTCCCTGACTAGCGGTTGGGCATTGACCCAGTACTTC
CASSSLTSGWALTQYF
>TRBD1|many|TRBV6-1|TRBJ2-7
TGTGCCAGCAGTGAAGGGACAGGGGTGTGGAAATACGAGCAGTACTTC
CASSEGTGVWKYEQYF
>NA|NA|TRBV24-1|TRBJ2-1
TGTGCCACCAGTGATTTCGGCAGAAACAATGAGCAGTCCTTC
CATSDFGRNNEQSF
>TRBD1|once|TRBV29-1|TRBJ2-5
TGCAGCGTAACCACAGGGGGGACTGCCCAAAAGGCCCAGTACTTC
CSVTTGGTAQKAQYF
>TRBD1|NA|TRBV14|TRBJ1-2
TGTGCCAGCAGTCCACACGACCAGGGGGCCGGCTATGGCTACACTTTC
CASSPHDQGAGYGYTF
>NA|NA|TRBV6-1|TRBJ1-2
TGTGCCAGCAATGCCGGAGACTACGGCTACACCTTC
CASNAGDYGYTF
>TRBD2|NA|TRBV7-9|TRBJ2-3
TGTGTCAGCAGCTTATACGGGAGGGCCGACGCAGATACGCAGTATTTT
CVSSLYGRADADTQYF
>TRBD2|medium-sized|TRBV11-2|TRBJ2-1
TGTGCCAGCAGCGTAACTAGCGGTCTGATGTCGGAGCAGTTCTTC
CASSVTSGLMSEQFF
>NA|once|TRBV11-2|TRBJ2-5
TGTGCCAGCAGCATAAGGGCCCGAGACGAGACCCAGTACTTC
CASSIRARDETQYF
>NA|many|TRBV5-1|TRBJ2-3
TGCGCCAGCAGTCAACCGGGAGACCGCGATAGGTATTTT
CASSQPGDRDRYF
>NA|NA|TRBV11-2|TRBJ2-1
TGTGCCGGCAGCTTACGAGCGGGACAGAGATTCTACAATGAGCAGTTCTTT
CAGSLRAGQRFYNEQFF
>NA|many|TRBV6-1|TRBJ2-7
TGTGCCAGCAGTGAAGGGCCGATCGGGGTCTTTAAGTACTTC
CASSEGPIGVFKYF
>TRBD2|medium-sized|TRBV6-5|TRBJ2-7
TGTGCCAGCAGTAAAGCGGGAGGGCCATACGAGCAGTACTTC
CASSKAGGPYEQYF
>TRBD2|NA|TRBV20-1|TRBJ2-1
TGCAGTGCTAGAGTATGGAGCGGGACCTCCTACAATGAGCGGTTCTTC
CSARVWSGTSYNERFF
>TRBD2|many|TRBV7-8|TRBJ2-1
TGTGCCAGCAGCTTAATCGGCGGGAGCTCCTACAATGAGCAGTTCTTC
CASSLIGGSSYNEQFF
>TRBD2|many|TRBV30|TRBJ2-1
TGTGCCTGGAATGTCCAGCGGGACGTAGATGAGCAGTTCTTC
CAWNVQRDVDEQFF
>TRBD2|NA|TRBV11-1|TRBJ2-3
TGTGCCAGCAGCTTAGTGTTAGCGGGAGGACCTGGCACAGGTACGCAGTATTTC
CASSLVLAGGPGTGTQYF
>NA|NA|TRBV12-5|TRBJ1-2
TGTGCTAGTGGTTTGGCCTGCGAACGGGCCTCCCCGTCTCCCTACGGCTACACCTTC
CASGLACERASPSPYGYTF
>TRBD1|NA|TRBV20-1|TRBJ1-1
TGCAGTGCTAGACCGGCGAATACAGGACAGGGTACTGAAGCTTTCTTT
CSARPANTGQGTEAFF
>NA|NA|TRBV7-9|TRBJ1-2
TGTGCCAGCAGCTCAGCCGGGGGGAACTATGGCTACACCTTC
CASSSAGGNYGYTF
>NA|NA|TRBV29-1|TRBJ2-7
TGCAGCGTTGGGAACAGCTACGAGCAGTACTTC
CSVGNSYEQYF
>NA|few|TRBV2|TRBJ1-5
TGTGCCAGCAGTAGAGCTTATAGCAATCAGCCCCAGCATTTT
CASSRAYSNQPQHF
>NA|many|TRBV5-1|TRBJ1-1
TGCGCCAGCAGCCACCTGGGCCTTGAGCGGACTGAAGCTTTCTTT
CASSHLGLERTEAFF
>NA|NA|TRBV11-2|TRBJ2-5
TGTGCCAGCAGCTTATTAGAGGGGGCCCAGTACTTC
CASSLLEGAQYF
>TRBD2|NA|TRBV6-6|TRBJ2-7
TGTGTCAGCAGTTATACTTCAGGACTAGCGGGTACTTCCTACGAGCAGTGCTTC
CVSSYTSGLAGTSYEQCF
>NA|many|TRBV6-5|TRBJ1-5
TGTGCCAGCAGTTACGCCGGGGGCCGTCAGCCCCAGCATTTT
CASSYAGGRQPQHF
>NA|NA|TRBV5-1|TRBJ1-5
TGCGCCAGCAGCCCCCCTGAGGGACAGCCCCAGCATTTT
CASSPPEGQPQHF
>TRBD2|NA|TRBV15|TRBJ2-3
TGTGCCACCAGCAGAGCAGCGGGAGGGCCGCCAGATACGCACTATTTT
CATSRAAGGPPDTHYF
>TRBD1|NA|TRBV12-3/TRBV12-4|TRBJ1-1
TGTGCCAGCAGTCTGGACAGGTGTAACACTGAAGCTTTCTTT
CASSLDRCNTEAFF
>NA|many|TRBV6-6|TRBJ2-7
TGTGCCAGCAGTTATGGCCCTAGCAGACCTGAGCAGTACTTC
CASSYGPSRPEQYF
>NA|once|TRBV24-1|TRBJ2-2
TGTGCCACCAGTGATTTCACGTCGACCGCGAACACCGGGGAGCTGTTTTTT
CATSDFTSTANTGELFF
>TRBD2|NA|TRBV28|TRBJ2-7
TGTGCCAGCAGTTCAGAGACTAGCGGGGCCTACGAGCGGTACTTC
CASSSETSGAYERYF
>NA|NA|TRBV4-1|TRBJ2-1
TGCACCAGCAGCCAAAGGGGTTCGGGGTATGAGCAGTTCTTC
CTSSQRGSGYEQFF
>NA|NA|TRBV7-2|TRBJ1-2
TGTGCCAGCGGCTTTCGTAACTATGGCTACACCTTC
CASGFRNYGYTF
>NA|few|TRBV28|TRBJ1-1
TGTGCCAGCAGTTCGTACAGGCTCTCTATGAACACTGAAGCTTTCTTT
CASSSYRLSMNTEAFF
>TRBD2|many|TRBV5-4|TRBJ2-3
TGTGCCAGCAGCTTAGGTGGGAGGGCCTCAGATACGCAGTATTTT
CASSLGGRASDTQYF
>TRBD1|few|TRBV5-1|TRBJ1-6
TGCGCCAGCAGCTTGGAGTACAGGGGGTTGCGAAATTCACCCCTCCACTTT
CASSLEYRGLRNSPLHF
>NA|NA|TRBV29-1|TRBJ2-1
TGCAGCGAGCGACAGAGTCACAGCTCCTACAATGAGCAGTTCTTC
CSERQSHSSYNEQFF
>NA|NA|TRBV11-3|TRBJ2-7
TGCGCCAGCCGCCTGTCCGGGGTTGGCAAGCAGTACTTC
CASRLSGVGKQYF
>NA|NA|TRBV5-4|TRBJ2-7
TGCGCCAGAAGCCAACAGCACGGGTACGAGCAGTACTTC
CARSQQHGYEQYF
>NA|NA|TRBV30|TRBJ2-3
TGTGCCTGGAACAGTCTCACAGATACGCAGTATTTT
CAWNSLTDTQYF
>NA|NA|TRBV11-2|TRBJ2-3
TGTGCCAGCAGCTTCGGGTGGACCAGCGCAGATACGCAGTATTTT
CASSFGWTSADTQYF
>TRBD2|many|TRBV6-5|TRBJ2-1
TGTGCCAGCAGTTTACTTGGAAGGACTAGCGGGCAAGACAATGAGCAGTTCTTC
CASSLLGRTSGQDNEQFF
>TRBD2|NA|TRBV28|TRBJ2-2
TGTGCCAGCAGCGCAGCGGGCGGGGGCACCGGGGAGCTGTTTTTT
CASSAAGGGTGELFF
>NA|once|TRBV24-1|TRBJ1-5
TGTGCCACCAGTGTTACGGGGAACAATCAGCCCCAGCATTTT
CATSVTGNNQPQHF
>TRBD1|NA|TRBV5-1|TRBJ1-1
TGCGCCAGGAGCTCCGGACAGGCTGCGACCCCCCTGGCTCTCTTT
CARSSGQAATPLALF
>NA|many|TRBV5-4|TRBJ2-2
TGTGCCAGCAGCCTTTCTATGAACACCGGGGAGCTGTTTTTT
CASSLSMNTGELFF